Each of the 22 T cell receptor beta chains below was sequenced from the same sample in a study of cytomegalovirus exposure and HLA in healthy donors (dated by TCRdb to about 2017). The library was produced with the immunoSEQ multiplex PCR assay. A mixture of 60 forward primers for TCR Vbeta segments and 13 reverse primers for TCR Jbeta segments was used in the multiplex PCR. TCRdb provides this immuneACCESS table in a form limited to in-frame rearrangements. Some clones are lacking; in checked studies, under half of them reflect an unresolved V gene, and why the rest are absent is not known. The sample includes tens of thousands of clones, with 60% to 80% observed a single time. The ten largest clones capture roughly 6.7% of the sample. Sequenced input: PBMCs. These TCRs come from a woman aged 25 to 39 in good health and CMV-seronegative.

This clone turned up a few times. The rearrangement links TRBV7-9 to TRBJ1-5, with 9 bases fitting TRBD1. Trimming removed 4 bases from V and 1 base from J; junction bases left unmatched: 2. CDR3 length: 15 amino acids. Germline assignment: CDR1 SEHNR and CDR2 FQNEAQ (reference sequence). CDR3 in amino acids: CASSWGTGSNQPQHF. The CDR3 DNA sequence: TGTGCCAGCAGCTGGGGGACAGGGAGCAATCAGCCCCAGCATTTT. Supplemented by reference TRBV7-9 and TRBJ1-5, the full variable domain reads DTGVSQNPRHKITKRGQNVTFRCDPISEHNRLYWYRQTLGQGPEFLTYFQNEAQLEKSRLLSDRFSAERPKGSFSTLEIQRTEQGDSAMYLCASSWGTGSNQPQHFGDGTRLSIL.

This rearrangement joins TRBV2 to TRBJ1-1, with 8 bases matching TRBD1. V gave up 11 bases and J gave up 5 bases; unmatched junction bases: 10. The germline V gene encodes CDR1 SNHLY and CDR2 FYNNEI. The CDR3 is 13 amino acids. CDR3 in amino acids: CAEGGRGQTEAFF. The DNA for the CDR3 is TGTGCCGAGGGAGGCAGGGGGCAGACTGAAGCTTTCTTT. Looking up the rest from reference TRBV2 and TRBJ1-1 gives the full variable domain: EPEVTQTPSHQVTQMGQEVILRCVPISNHLYFYWYRQILGQKVEFLVSFYNNEISEKSEIFDDQFSVERPDGSNFTLKIRSTKLEDSAMYFCAEGGRGQTEAFFGQGTRLTVV.

The chain recombines TRBV5-1 with TRBJ1-4; 9 bases are shared with TRBD1. This CDR3 region has 15 residues. Unmatched junction bases numbered 4, after V lost 2 bases and J lost 5 bases. In germline, CDR1 is SGHRS, CDR2 YFSETQ. CDR3 protein: CASSFRTGANEKLFF. The CDR3 nucleotides read TGCGCCAGCAGCTTTCGGACAGGGGCGAATGAAAAACTGTTTTTT. Complete variable domain (other parts from reference TRBV5-1 and TRBJ1-4): KAGVTQTPRYLIKTRGQQVTLSCSPISGHRSVSWYQQTPGQGLQFLFEYFSETQRNKGNFPGRFSGRQFSNSRSEMNVSTLELGDSALYLCASSFRTGANEKLFFGSGTQLSVL.

This chain joins TRBV4-3 and TRBJ1-5; a weak D match, TRBD1 (6 bases). The CDR3 consists of 15 residues. The germline gives CDR1 LGHNA, CDR2 YSLEER. V was trimmed by 1 base and J by 6 bases, leaving 13 bases between them. The CDR3 DNA reads TGCGCCAGCAGCCAAGGAGGTGTCAGGGGTCAGCCCCAGCATTTT. As protein: CASSQGGVRGQPQHF.

The rearrangement links TRBV30 to TRBJ2-2; 13 nucleotides agree with TRBD2. The CDR3 sequence is 16 residues long. V dropped 5 bases and J dropped 4; count of bases not matched to a gene: 7. Germline CDR1 reads GTSNPN; CDR2 reads SVGIG (reference sequence). The CDR3 bases are TGTGCCTGGGCTCGACTAGCGGGAGGCGGCACCGGGGAGCTGTTTTTT. Its translation: CAWARLAGGGTGELFF.

In its sample, this clone was seen once. V and J are TRBV7-2 and TRBJ2-2; possibly TRBD2 for D (6 bases). Germline-derived CDR1 and CDR2 are SGHTA and FQGNSA. With 3 bases removed from V and 4 bases from J, the gap between germline ends came to 15 bases. The CDR3 runs 16 residues. The CDR3 coding sequence is TGTGCCAGCAGCTTGGTAGGAGGGTCGACCACCGGGGAGCTGTTTTTT. It translates to CASSLVGGSTTGELFF. The full variable domain, in which reference TRBV7-2 and TRBJ2-2 provide the parts outside the CDR3, is GAGVSQSPSNKVTEKGKDVELRCDPISGHTALYWYRQSLGQGLEFLIYFQGNSAPDKSGLPSDRFSAERTGGSVSTLTIQRTQQEDSAVYLCASSLVGGSTTGELFFGEGSRLTVL.

The chain combines TRBV7-9 with TRBJ2-1, with 8 bases lining up with TRBD2. Germline V CDR1 and CDR2: SEHNR, FQNEAQ (reference sequence). The CDR3 consists of 16 residues. V was clipped by 4 bases and J by 8 bases; unmatched bases: 13. This chain's CDR3 is CASSSQGSGSIHEQFF. The CDR3 DNA reads as TGTGCCAGCAGCTCTCAGGGAAGCGGGAGTATCCATGAGCAGTTCTTC.

The V gene is TRBV9, the J gene TRBJ2-2, with 10 nucleotides matching TRBD2. Germline V gives CDR1 SGDLS, CDR2 YYNGEE. This CDR3 region has 16 residues. The V and J ends lost 4 bases and 1 base, in that order; junction bases with no gene match: 4. The CDR3 DNA is TGTGCCAGCAGCTCCACTAGCGGGGTGAACACCGGGGAGCTGTTTTTT. This codes for CASSSTSGVNTGELFF.

This clone was recorded many times. This rearrangement joins TRBV4-1 to TRBJ2-1; the D gene is possibly TRBD2 (7 bases). The V gene lost 0 bases and the J gene lost 9 bases, with 24 bases spanning the gap. The CDR3 is made up of 18 amino acids. Germline V gene sequence: CDR1 MGHRA, CDR2 YSYEKL. The CDR3 reads CASSQDSPFGGALGEQFF. The CDR3, as DNA: TGCGCCAGCAGCCAAGATTCCCCTTTTGGGGGGGCCCTCGGTGAGCAGTTCTTC.

This clone was picked up a small number of times. This chain uses TRBV10-1 with TRBJ2-5, with D perhaps TRBD1 (5 bases). The end of the DNA aligns better with TRBJ2-7, so the J call may be wrong. There are 13 residues in the CDR3. Germline assignment: CDR1 WNHNN and CDR2 SYGVQD (reference sequence). This CDR3 is CASSEGALYEQYF. Here the CDR3 DNA reads TGCGCCAGCAGTGAGGGGGCACTCTACGAGCAGTACTTC.

This chain links TRBV5-1 with TRBJ2-1; D perhaps matches TRBD1 (5 bases). V was trimmed by 5 bases and J by 8 bases, leaving 17 bases between them. This CDR3 has 14 amino acids. Germline lookup yields CDR1 SGHRS and CDR2 YFSETQ. This CDR3 reads CASSLPQGADEQFF. The CDR3, as DNA: TGCGCCAGCAGTCTTCCACAAGGGGCCGATGAGCAGTTCTTC.

This clone was recorded a few times. The rearrangement joins TRBV6-6 to TRBJ1-5, with 10 bases lining up with TRBD1. CDR1 is MNHNY, CDR2 SVGAGI, per germline (reference sequence). The CDR3 has 14 amino acids. Unmatched junction bases numbered 3, after V lost 5 bases and J lost 5 bases. CDR3 nucleotide sequence: TGTGCCAGCAGTGAGGACAGGGGGGATCAGCCCCAGCATTTT. It yields the protein CASSEDRGDQPQHF.

V and J are TRBV25-1 and TRBJ1-2; unclear D gene. Germline assignment: CDR1 MGHDK and CDR2 SYGVNS. Trimming cost V 6 bases and J 1 base, with 3 bases left between them. The CDR3 spans 11 residues. For the CDR3, the DNA is TGTGCCAGCAGCAGTAACTATGGCTACACCTTC. Translated, it gives CASSSNYGYTF.

Note on this clone: A read error may account for a junction end that differs from germline. This chain links TRBV2 with TRBJ2-7, with 7 bases lining up with TRBD1. Germline V lookup: CDR1 SNHLY, CDR2 FYNNEI. This CDR3 has 14 residues. The CDR3 sequence is CASSEAGTVGEQYF. The CDR3 DNA is TGTGCCAGCAGCGAAGCCGGGACAGTGGGAGAGCAGTACTTC. Variable domain in full (rest from reference TRBV2 and TRBJ2-7): EPEVTQTPSHQVTQMGQEVILRCVPISNHLYFYWYRQILGQKVEFLVSFYNNEISEKSEIFDDQFSVERPDGSNFTLKIRSTKLEDSAMYFCASSEAGTVGEQYFGPGTRLTVT.

The rearrangement links TRBV9 to TRBJ2-5; 9 bases are a match to TRBD1. V shed 0 bases, J shed 6 bases, and the junction held 6 bases outside the gene matches. This CDR3 is 15 amino acids long. Germline V gene sequence: CDR1 SGDLS, CDR2 YYNGEE. The DNA for the CDR3 is TGTGCCAGCAGCGTAGCTCCGGGACAGGGACAGACCCAGTACTTC. This sequence encodes CASSVAPGQGQTQYF.

The J gene is TRBJ2-5, the V gene TRBV2, with TRBD1 matching 9 bases. The CDR3 sequence is 14 residues long. In germline, CDR1 is SNHLY, CDR2 FYNNEI. Trimming at V came to 4 bases and at J to 3 bases, leaving 3 bases not matched to a gene. The CDR3 here is CASSVQGAEETQYF. CDR3 nucleotide sequence: TGTGCCAGCAGTGTACAGGGGGCGGAAGAGACCCAGTACTTC. Supplemented by reference TRBV2 and TRBJ2-5, the full variable domain reads EPEVTQTPSHQVTQMGQEVILRCVPISNHLYFYWYRQILGQKVEFLVSFYNNEISEKSEIFDDQFSVERPDGSNFTLKIRSTKLEDSAMYFCASSVQGAEETQYFGPGTRLLVL.

V usage is TRBV30 and J usage is TRBJ2-7, with 11 nucleotides matching TRBD2. This CDR3 has 13 amino acids. From germline, CDR1 is GTSNPN and CDR2 SVGIG (reference sequence). With V trimmed by 2 bases and J by 6 bases, 3 bases remained unmatched. The CDR3 region has the DNA TGTGCCTGGAGTACTAGCGGGAGCGGCGAGCAGTACTTC. This translates into CAWSTSGSGEQYF.

The rearrangement joins TRBV7-8 to TRBJ2-7; 9 bases map to TRBD1. This CDR3 region has 14 residues. V lost 5 bases, J lost 5 bases, and 7 bases stayed unmatched. Germline V gene data show CDR1 as SGHVS and CDR2 as FQNEAQ. CDR3: CASSARDRVDEQYF. The CDR3 nucleotides read TGTGCCAGCAGCGCCCGGGACAGGGTCGACGAGCAGTACTTC.

This chain connects TRBV2 to TRBJ2-7; 7 bases fit TRBD1. This CDR3 contains 12 residues. Germline V gene sequence: CDR1 SNHLY, CDR2 FYNNEI. The V gene end was trimmed by 6 bases and the J gene end by 5 bases; junction bases not matched to a gene: 4. The CDR3 loop is CASSNDRDEQYF. The CDR3 DNA follows: TGTGCCAGCAGCAACGACAGGGACGAGCAGTACTTC.

The chain combines TRBV6-5 with TRBJ2-7; the D gene is possibly TRBD1 (6 bases). The CDR3 consists of 14 residues. V shed 4 bases and J shed 1 base, with 11 bases lying between them. Looked up from germline, CDR1 is MNHEY and CDR2 is SVGAGI. The chain's CDR3 is CASSSAGASYEQYF. In DNA form, the CDR3 reads TGTGCCAGCAGTTCGGCAGGGGCATCCTACGAGCAGTACTTC.

There are a few counts of this clone. The gene calls are TRBV7-6 and TRBJ2-7, with D possibly matching TRBD1 (5 bases). The CDR3 totals 15 residues. CDR1 is SGHVS and CDR2 is FNYEAQ in the germline V gene. Trimming shortened V by 1 base and J by 2 bases, and 12 bases separated the two germline ends. DNA of the CDR3: TGTGCCAGCAGCTTAGGGGTGGGGCGGACCTACGAGCAGTACTTC. This sequence encodes CASSLGVGRTYEQYF.

The rearrangement joins TRBV7-2 to TRBJ2-7, with TRBD1 identical over 7 bases. Germline V CDR1 and CDR2: SGHTA, FQGNSA. With 0 bases clipped from V and 7 bases from J, the junction kept 3 bases outside the gene matches. This CDR3 spans 13 amino acids. This CDR3 is CASSLAGQQEQYF. In DNA, the CDR3 is TGTGCCAGCAGCTTAGCGGGACAGCAAGAGCAGTACTTC.